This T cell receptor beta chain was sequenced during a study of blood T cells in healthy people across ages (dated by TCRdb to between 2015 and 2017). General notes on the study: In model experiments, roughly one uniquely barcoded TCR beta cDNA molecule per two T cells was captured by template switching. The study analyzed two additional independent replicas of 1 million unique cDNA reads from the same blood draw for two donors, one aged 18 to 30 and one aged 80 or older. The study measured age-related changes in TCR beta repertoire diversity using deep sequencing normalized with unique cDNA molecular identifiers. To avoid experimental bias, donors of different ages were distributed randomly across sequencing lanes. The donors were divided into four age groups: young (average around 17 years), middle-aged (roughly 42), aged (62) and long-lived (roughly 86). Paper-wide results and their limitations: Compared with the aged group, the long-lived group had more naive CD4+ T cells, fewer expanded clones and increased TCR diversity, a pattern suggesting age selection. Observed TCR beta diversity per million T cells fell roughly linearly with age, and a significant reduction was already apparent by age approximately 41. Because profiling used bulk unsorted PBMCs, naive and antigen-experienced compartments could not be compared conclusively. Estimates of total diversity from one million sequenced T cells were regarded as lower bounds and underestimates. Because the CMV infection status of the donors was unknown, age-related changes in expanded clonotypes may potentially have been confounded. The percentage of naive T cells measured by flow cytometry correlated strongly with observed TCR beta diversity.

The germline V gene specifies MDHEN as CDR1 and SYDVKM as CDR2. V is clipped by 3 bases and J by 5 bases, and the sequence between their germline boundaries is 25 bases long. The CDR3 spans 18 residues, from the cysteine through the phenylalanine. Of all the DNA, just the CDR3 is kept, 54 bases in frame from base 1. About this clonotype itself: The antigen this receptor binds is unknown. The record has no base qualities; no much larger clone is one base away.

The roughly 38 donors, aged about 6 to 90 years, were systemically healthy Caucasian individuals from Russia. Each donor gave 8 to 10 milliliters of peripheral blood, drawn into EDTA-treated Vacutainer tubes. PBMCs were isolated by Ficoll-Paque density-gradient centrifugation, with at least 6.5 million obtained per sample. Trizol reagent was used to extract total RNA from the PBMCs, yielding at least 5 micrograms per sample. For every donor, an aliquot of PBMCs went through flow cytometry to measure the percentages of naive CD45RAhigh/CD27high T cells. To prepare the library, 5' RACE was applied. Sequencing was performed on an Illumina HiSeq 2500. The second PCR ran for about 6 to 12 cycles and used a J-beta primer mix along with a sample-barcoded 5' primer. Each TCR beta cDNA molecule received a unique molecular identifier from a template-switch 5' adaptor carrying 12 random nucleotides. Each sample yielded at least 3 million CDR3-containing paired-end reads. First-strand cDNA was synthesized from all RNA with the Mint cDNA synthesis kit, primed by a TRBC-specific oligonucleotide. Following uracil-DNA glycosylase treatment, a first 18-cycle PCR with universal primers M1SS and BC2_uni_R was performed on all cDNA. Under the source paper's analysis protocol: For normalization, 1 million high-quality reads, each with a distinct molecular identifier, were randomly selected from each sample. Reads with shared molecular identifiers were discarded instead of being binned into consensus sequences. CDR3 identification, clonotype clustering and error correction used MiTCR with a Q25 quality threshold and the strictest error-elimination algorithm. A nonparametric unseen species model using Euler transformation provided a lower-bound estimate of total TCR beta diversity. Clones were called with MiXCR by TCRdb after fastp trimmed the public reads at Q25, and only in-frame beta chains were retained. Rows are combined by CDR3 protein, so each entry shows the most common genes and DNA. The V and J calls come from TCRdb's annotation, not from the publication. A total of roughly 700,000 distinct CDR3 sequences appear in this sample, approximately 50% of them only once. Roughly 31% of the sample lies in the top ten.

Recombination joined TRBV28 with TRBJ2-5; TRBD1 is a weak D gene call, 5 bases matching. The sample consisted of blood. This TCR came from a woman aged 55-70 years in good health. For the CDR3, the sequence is CASSFERGAKGYLETQYF. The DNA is TGTGCCAGCAGTTTTGAGCGTGGGGCAAAGGGGTACCTGGAGACCCAGTACTTC.